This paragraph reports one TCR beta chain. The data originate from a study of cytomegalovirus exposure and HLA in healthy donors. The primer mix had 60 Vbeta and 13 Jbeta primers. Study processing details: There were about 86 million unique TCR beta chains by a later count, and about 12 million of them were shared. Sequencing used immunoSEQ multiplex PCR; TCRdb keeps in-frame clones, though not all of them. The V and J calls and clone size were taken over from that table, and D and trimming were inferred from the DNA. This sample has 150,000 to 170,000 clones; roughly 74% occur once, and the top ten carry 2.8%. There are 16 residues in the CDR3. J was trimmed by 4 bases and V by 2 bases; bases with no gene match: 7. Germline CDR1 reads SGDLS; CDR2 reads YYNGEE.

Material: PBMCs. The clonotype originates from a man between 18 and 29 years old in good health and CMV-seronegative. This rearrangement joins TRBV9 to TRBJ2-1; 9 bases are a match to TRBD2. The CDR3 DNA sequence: TGTGCCAGCAGCGTCCTGGGAGCGGGGGGATACAATGAGCAGTTCTTC. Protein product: CASSVLGAGGYNEQFF.